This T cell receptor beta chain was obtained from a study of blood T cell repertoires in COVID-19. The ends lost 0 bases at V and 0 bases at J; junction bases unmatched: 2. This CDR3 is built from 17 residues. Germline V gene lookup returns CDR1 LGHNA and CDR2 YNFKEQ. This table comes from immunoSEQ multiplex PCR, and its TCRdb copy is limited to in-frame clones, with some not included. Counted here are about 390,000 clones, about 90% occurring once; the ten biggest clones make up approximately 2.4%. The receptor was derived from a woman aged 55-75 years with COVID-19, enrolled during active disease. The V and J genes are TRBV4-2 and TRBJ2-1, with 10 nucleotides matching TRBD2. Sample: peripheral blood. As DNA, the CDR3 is TGTGCCAGCAGCCAAGAGAGCGGGGGGGGCTCCTACAATGAGCAGTTCTTC. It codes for CASSQESGGGSYNEQFF.